This T cell receptor beta chain derives from a study of blood T cell repertoires in COVID-19. Study-level information: Nucleic acid was either cDNA or gDNA, and it came from T cells, B-cell-depleted T cells, or PBMCs.

Participants were aged about 18 to 89 years from approximately 25 US areas. Symptom resolution, clearance, or two negative PCRs marked donors in Cohort 3 as recovered. Per the study methods: Amplified reference gene primers provided the basis for estimating nucleated cell counts. Only in-frame clones appear in the TCRdb table, and some are missing; sequencing was by immunoSEQ multiplex PCR. The D gene and trimming were derived from the DNA, and the V and J assignments and clone size from that table. In the table there are around 270,000 clones, 70% to 90% of which are singletons. The CDR3 has 17 amino acids. Germline V CDR1 and CDR2: SGHDT, YYEEEE. With 0 bases clipped from V and 2 bases from J, the junction kept 6 bases outside the gene matches.

Source material: PBMCs or T cells enriched from blood (not recorded which). The chain uses TRBV5-6 and TRBJ2-3, with 10 bases that match TRBD2. The sequence came from a woman aged 30 to 39 who had recovered from COVID-19. The CDR3 DNA is TGTGCCAGCAGCTTGGCCGGACTAGCGGTTATCACAGATACGCAGTATTTT. Protein sequence: CASSLAGLAVITDTQYF.